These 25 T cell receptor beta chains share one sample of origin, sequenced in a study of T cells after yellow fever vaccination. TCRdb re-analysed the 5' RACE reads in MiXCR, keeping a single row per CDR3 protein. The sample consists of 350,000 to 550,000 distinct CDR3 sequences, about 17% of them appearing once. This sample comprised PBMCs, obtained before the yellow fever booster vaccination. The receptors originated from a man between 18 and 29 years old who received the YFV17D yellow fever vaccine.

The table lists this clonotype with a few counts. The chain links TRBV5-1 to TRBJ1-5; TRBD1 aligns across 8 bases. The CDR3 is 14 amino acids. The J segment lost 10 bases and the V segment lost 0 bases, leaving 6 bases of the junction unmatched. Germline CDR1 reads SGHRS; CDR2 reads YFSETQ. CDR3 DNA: TGCGCCAGCAGCTTGGTTCAGGGGGCAAGACCCCAGCATTTT. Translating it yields CASSLVQGARPQHF.

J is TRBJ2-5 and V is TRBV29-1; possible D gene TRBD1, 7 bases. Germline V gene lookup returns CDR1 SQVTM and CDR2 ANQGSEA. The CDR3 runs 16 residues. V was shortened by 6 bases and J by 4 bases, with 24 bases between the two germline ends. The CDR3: CSVLWVTGRTSETQYF. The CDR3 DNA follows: TGCAGCGTGTTATGGGTGACAGGGAGGACCTCAGAGACCCAGTACTTC.

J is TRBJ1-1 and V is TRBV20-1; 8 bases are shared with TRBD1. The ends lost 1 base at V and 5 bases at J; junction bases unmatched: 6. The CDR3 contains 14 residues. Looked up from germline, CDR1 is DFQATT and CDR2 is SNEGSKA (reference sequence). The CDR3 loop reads CSARAGGGGTEAFF. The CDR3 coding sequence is TGCAGTGCTAGAGCAGGGGGCGGAGGAACTGAAGCTTTCTTT.

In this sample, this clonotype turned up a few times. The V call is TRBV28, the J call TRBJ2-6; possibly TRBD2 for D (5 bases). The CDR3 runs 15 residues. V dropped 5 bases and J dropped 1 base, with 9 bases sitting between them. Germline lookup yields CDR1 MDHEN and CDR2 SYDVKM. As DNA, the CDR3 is TGTGCCAGCAGTGGAGGTGTATCTGGGGCCAACGTCCTGACTTTC. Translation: CASSGGVSGANVLTF.

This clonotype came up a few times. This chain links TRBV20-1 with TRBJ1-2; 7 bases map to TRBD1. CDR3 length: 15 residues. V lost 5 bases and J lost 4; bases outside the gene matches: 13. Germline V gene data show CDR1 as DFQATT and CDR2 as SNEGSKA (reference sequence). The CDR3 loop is CSAPQTRDSIYGYTF. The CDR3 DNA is TGCAGTGCTCCTCAGACCAGGGACAGCATCTATGGCTACACCTTC.

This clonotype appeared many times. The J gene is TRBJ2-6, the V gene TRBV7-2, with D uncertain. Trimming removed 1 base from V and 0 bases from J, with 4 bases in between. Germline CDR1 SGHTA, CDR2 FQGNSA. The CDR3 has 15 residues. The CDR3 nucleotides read TGTGCCAGCAGCTTAGAGGTCTCTGGGGCCAACGTCCTGACTTTC. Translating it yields CASSLEVSGANVLTF.

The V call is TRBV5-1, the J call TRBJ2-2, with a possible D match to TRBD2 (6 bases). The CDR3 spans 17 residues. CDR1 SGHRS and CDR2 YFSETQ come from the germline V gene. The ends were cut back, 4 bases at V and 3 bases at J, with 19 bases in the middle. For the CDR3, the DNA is TGCGCCAGCAGCACCGGGACTCTCGGATGGTACACCGGGGAGCTGTTTTTT. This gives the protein CASSTGTLGWYTGELFF. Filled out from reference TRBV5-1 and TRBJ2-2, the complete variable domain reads KAGVTQTPRYLIKTRGQQVTLSCSPISGHRSVSWYQQTPGQGLQFLFEYFSETQRNKGNFPGRFSGRQFSNSRSEMNVSTLELGDSALYLCASSTGTLGWYTGELFFGEGSRLTVL.

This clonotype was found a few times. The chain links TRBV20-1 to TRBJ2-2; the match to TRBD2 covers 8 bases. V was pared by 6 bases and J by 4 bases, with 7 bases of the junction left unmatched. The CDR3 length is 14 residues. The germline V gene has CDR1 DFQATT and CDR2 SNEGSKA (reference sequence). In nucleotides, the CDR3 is TGCAGTGCCGCGGGACTAGAGGCCACCGGGGAGCTGTTTTTT. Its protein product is CSAAGLEATGELFF.

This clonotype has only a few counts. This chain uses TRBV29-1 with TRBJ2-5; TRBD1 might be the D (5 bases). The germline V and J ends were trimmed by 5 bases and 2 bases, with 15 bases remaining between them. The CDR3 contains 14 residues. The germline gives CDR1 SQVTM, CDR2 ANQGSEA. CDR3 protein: CSVPGGAVQETQYF. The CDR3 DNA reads TGCAGCGTTCCGGGTGGGGCGGTACAAGAGACCCAGTACTTC.

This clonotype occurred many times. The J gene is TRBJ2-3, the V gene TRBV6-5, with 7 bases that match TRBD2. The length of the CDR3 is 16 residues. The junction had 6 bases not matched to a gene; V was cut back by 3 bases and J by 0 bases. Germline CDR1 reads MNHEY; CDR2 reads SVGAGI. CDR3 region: CASSYLAGASTDTQYF. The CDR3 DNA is TGTGCCAGCAGTTATTTGGCGGGAGCTAGCACAGATACGCAGTATTTT.

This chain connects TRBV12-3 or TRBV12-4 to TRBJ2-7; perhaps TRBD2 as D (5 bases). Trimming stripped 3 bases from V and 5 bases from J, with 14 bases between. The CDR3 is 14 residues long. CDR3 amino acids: CASSFRLHGDEQYF. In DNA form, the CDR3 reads TGTGCCAGCAGTTTCCGGCTACACGGGGACGAGCAGTACTTC.

CDR3 sequence reads: CASSFTGQGMRVYGYTF. The CDR3 nucleotides read TGTGCCAGCAGCTTCACGGGACAGGGGATGAGGGTCTATGGCTACACCTTC. The chain links TRBV7-9 to TRBJ1-2; the match to TRBD1 covers 10 bases. This CDR3 spans 17 amino acids. Per germline, CDR1 SEHNR and CDR2 FQNEAQ (reference sequence). Losses at the gene ends were 3 bases for V and 4 bases for J; bases not matched to a gene: 11.

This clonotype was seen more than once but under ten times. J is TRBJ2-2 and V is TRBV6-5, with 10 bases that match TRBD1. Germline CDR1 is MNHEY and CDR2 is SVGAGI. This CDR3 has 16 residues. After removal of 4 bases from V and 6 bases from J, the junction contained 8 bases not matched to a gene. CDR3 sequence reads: CASSSGTGESSGELFF. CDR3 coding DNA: TGTGCCAGCAGTTCGGGGACAGGGGAAAGTTCCGGGGAGCTGTTTTTT.

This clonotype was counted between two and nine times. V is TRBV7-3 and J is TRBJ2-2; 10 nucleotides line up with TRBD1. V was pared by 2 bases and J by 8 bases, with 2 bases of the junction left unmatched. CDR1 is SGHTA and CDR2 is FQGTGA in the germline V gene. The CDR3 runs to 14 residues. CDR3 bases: TGTGCCAGCAGCTTAGACAGGGGGCTAGGGGAGCTGTTTTTT. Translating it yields CASSLDRGLGELFF.

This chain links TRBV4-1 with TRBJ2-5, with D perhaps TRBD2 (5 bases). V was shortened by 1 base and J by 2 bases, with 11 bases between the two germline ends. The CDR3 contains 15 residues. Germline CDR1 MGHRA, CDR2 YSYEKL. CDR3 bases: TGCGCCAGCAGCCAAGGGGCCAGGACTCAAGAGACCCAGTACTTC. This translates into CASSQGARTQETQYF.

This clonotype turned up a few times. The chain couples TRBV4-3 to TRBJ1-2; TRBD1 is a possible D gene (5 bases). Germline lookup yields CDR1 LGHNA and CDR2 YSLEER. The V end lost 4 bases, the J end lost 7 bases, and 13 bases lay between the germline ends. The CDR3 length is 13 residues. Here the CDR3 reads CASSPEGASGYTF. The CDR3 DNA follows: TGCGCCAGCAGCCCCGAAGGGGCGAGTGGCTACACCTTC.

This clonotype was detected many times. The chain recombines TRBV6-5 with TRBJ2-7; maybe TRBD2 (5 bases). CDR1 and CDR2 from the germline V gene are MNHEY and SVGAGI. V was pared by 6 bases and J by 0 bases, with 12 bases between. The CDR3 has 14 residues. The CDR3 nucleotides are TGTGCCAGCAGGCGGACTGCGAGCTCCTACGAGCAGTACTTC. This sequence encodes CASRRTASSYEQYF.

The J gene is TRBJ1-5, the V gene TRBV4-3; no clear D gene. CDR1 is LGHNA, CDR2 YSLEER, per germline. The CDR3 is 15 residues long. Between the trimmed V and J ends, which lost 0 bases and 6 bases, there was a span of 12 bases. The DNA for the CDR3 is TGCGCCAGCAGCCAAGACTCGTCGGCCTTTCAGCCCCAGCATTTT. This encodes CASSQDSSAFQPQHF.

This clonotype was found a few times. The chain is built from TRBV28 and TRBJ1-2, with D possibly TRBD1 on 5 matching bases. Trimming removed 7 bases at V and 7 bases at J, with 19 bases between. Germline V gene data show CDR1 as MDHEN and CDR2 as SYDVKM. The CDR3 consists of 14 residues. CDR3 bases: TGTGCCAGCATAGAAAACGGGGCGCCGAGTGGCTACACCTTC. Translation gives CASIENGAPSGYTF.

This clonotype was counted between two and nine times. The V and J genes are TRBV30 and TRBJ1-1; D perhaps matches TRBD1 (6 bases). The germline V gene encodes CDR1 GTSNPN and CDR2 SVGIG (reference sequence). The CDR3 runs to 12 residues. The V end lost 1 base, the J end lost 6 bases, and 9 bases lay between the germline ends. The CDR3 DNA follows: TGTGCCTGGAGTGGGGGGGCGCCTGAAGCTTTCTTT. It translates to CAWSGGAPEAFF.

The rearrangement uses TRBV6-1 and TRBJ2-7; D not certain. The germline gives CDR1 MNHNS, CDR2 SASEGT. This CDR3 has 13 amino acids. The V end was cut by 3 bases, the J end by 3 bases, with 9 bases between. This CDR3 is CASSEYGFYEQYF. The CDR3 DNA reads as TGTGCCAGCAGTGAGTACGGATTCTACGAGCAGTACTTC.

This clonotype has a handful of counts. CDR3 protein: CASSYSRDDLYEQYV. In DNA, the CDR3 is TGTGCCAGCAGTTACTCGAGGGACGATCTCTACGAGCAGTACGTC. The rearrangement uses TRBV6-2 or TRBV6-3 and TRBJ2-7; tentatively, D is TRBD1 or TRBD2 (5 bases each). The ends were cut back, 0 bases at V and 3 bases at J, with 12 bases in the middle. The CDR3 extends over 15 amino acids. The germline gives CDR1 MNHEY, CDR2 SVGEGT.

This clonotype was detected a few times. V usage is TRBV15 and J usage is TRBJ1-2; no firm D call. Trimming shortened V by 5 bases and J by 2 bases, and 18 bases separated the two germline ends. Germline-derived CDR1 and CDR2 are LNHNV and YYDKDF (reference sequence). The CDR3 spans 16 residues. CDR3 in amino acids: CATSPPATGGNYGYTF. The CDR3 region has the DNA TGTGCCACCAGCCCCCCGGCTACGGGAGGCAACTATGGCTACACCTTC.

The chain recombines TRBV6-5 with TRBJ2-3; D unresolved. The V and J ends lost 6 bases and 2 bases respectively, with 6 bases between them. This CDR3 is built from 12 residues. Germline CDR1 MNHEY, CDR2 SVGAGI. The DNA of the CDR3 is TGTGCCAGCAGAGGGCCCACAGATACGCAGTATTTT. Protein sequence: CASRGPTDTQYF.

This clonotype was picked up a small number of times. The CDR3 protein is CASSYSYGGPEAFF. CDR3 DNA: TGTGCCAGCAGTTACTCGTACGGAGGGCCGGAAGCTTTCTTT. V and J are TRBV6-2 or TRBV6-3 and TRBJ1-1; D unresolved. V lost 0 bases, J lost 8 bases, and 13 bases lay in between. This CDR3 spans 14 amino acids. Germline loops: CDR1 MNHEY, CDR2 SVGEGT.